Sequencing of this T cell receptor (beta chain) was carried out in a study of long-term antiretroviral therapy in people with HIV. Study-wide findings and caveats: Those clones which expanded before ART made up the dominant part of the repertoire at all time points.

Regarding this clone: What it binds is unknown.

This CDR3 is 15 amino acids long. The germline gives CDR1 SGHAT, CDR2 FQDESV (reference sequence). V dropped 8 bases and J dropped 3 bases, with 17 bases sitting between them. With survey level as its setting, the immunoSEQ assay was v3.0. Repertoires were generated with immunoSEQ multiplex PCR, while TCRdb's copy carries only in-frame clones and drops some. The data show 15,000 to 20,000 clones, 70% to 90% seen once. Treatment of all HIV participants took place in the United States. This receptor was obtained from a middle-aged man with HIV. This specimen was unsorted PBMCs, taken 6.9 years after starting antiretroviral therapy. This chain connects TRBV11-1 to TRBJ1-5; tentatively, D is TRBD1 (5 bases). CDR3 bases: TGTGCCAGCGGTACCGGTCGGGGGACCAATCAGCCCCAGCATTTT. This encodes CASGTGRGTNQPQHF.